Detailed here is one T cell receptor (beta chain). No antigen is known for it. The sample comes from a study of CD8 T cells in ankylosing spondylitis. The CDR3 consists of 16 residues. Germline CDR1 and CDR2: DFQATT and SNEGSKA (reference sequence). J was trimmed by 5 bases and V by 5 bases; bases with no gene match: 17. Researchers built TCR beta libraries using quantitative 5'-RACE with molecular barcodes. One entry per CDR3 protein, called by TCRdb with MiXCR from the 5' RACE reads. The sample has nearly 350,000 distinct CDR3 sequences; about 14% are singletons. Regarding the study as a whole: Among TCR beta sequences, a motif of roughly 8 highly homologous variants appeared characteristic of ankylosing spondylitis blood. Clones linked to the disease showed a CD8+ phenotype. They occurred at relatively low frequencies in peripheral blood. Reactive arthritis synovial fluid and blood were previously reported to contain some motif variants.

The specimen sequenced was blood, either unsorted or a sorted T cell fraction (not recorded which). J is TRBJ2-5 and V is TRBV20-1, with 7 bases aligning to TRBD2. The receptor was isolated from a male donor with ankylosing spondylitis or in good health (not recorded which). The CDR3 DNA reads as TGCAGTGCTTCCGGGGTGGGGCTAGCGGTTAGGGAGACCCAGTACTTC. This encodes CSASGVGLAVRETQYF.